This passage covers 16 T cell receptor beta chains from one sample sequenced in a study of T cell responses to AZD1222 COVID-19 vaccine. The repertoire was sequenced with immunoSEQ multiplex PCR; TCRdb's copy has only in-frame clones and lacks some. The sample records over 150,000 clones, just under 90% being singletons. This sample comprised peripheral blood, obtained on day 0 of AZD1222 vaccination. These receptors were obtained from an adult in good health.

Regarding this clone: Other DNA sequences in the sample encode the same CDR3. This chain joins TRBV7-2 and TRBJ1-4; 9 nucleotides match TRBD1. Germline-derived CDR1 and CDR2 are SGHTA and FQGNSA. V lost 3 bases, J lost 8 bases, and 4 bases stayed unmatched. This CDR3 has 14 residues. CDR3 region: CASSLGQGGEKLFF. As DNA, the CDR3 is TGTGCCAGCAGCTTGGGACAGGGAGGCGAAAAACTGTTTTTT.

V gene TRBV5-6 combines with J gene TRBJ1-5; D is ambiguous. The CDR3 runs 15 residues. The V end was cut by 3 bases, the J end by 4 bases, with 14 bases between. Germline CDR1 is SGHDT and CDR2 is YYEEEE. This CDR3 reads CASSSLMGVNQPQHF. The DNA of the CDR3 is TGTGCCAGCAGCTCACTAATGGGAGTTAATCAGCCCCAGCATTTT.

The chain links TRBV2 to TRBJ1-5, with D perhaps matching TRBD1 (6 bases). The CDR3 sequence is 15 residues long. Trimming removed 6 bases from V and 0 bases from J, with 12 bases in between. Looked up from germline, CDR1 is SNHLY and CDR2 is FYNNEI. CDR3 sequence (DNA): TGTGCCAGCAGCCGGACAGTTAATAGCAATCAGCCCCAGCATTTT. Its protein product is CASSRTVNSNQPQHF. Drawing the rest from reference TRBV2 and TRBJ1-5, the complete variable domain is EPEVTQTPSHQVTQMGQEVILRCVPISNHLYFYWYRQILGQKVEFLVSFYNNEISEKSEIFDDQFSVERPDGSNFTLKIRSTKLEDSAMYFCASSRTVNSNQPQHFGDGTRLSIL.

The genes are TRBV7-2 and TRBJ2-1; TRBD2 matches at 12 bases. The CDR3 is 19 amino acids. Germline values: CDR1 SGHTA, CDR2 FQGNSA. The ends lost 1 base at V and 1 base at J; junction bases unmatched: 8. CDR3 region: CASSLVSSGRATSYNEQFF. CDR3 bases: TGTGCCAGCAGCTTAGTCTCTAGCGGGAGGGCCACTTCCTACAATGAGCAGTTCTTC.

The CDR3 spells CASSLGTYNSPLHF. The CDR3, as DNA: TGCGCCAGCAGCTTGGGAACCTATAATTCACCCCTCCACTTT. This sequence joins TRBV5-1 and TRBJ1-6; D uncertain. V was shortened by 0 bases and J by 2 bases, with 3 bases between the two germline ends. The CDR3 runs 14 residues. The germline V gene has CDR1 SGHRS and CDR2 YFSETQ.

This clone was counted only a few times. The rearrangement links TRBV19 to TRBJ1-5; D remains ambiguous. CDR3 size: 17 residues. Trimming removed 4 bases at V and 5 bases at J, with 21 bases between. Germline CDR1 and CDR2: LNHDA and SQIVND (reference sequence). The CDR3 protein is CASSNTAVRRYDQPQHF. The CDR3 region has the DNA TGTGCCAGTAGTAACACAGCGGTTAGAAGATACGATCAGCCCCAGCATTTT.

CDR3 in DNA: TGTGCCAGCAGCTTGATTAGGGGCGGAGCGGCTAACACCTTC. It codes for CASSLIRGGAANTF. The chain uses TRBV11-3 and TRBJ1-2; D possibly corresponds to TRBD1 (5 bases). Trimming pared 3 bases from V and 12 bases from J, leaving 20 bases between. The CDR3 sequence is 14 residues long. CDR1 and CDR2 (germline): SGHNT, YENEEA.

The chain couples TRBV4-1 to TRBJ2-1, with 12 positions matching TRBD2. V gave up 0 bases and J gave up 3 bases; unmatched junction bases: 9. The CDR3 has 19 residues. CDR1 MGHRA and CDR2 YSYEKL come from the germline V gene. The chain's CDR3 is CASSQETSGSLTYYNEQFF. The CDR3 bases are TGCGCCAGCAGCCAAGAGACTAGCGGGAGCCTTACTTACTACAATGAGCAGTTCTTC.

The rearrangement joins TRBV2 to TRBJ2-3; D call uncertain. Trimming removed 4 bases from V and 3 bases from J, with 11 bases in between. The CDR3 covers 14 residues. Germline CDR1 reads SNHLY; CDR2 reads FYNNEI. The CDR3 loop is CASSVGERTDTQYF. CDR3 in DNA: TGTGCCAGCAGTGTAGGAGAGAGAACAGATACGCAGTATTTT.

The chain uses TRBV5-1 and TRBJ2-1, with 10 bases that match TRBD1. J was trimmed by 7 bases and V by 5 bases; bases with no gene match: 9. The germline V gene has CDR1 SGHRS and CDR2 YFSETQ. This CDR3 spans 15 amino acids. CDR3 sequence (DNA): TGCGCCAGCAGGTTATGGACAGGGGGACAAAATGAGCAGTTCTTC. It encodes CASRLWTGGQNEQFF.

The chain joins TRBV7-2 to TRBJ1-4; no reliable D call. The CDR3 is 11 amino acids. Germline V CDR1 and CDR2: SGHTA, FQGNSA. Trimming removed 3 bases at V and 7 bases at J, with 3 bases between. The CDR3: CASSFGEKLFF. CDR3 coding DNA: TGTGCCAGCAGCTTCGGTGAAAAACTGTTTTTT.

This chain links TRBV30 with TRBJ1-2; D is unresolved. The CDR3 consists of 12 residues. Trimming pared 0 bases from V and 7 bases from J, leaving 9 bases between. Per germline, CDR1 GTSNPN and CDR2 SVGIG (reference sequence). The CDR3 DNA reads TGTGCCTGGAGTGTACAAAGTGGTGGCTACACCTTC. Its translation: CAWSVQSGGYTF.

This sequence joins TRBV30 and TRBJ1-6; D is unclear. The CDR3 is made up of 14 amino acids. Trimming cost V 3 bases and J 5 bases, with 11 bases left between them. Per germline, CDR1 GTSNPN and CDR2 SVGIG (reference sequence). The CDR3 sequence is CAWSPGKDNSPLHF. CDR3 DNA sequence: TGTGCCTGGAGCCCGGGGAAGGATAATTCACCCCTCCACTTT.

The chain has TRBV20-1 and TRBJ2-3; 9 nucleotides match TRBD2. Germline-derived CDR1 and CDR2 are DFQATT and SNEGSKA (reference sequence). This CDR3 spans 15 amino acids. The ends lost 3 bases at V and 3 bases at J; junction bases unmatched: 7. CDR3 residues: CSASVASGKTDTQYF. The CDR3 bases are TGCAGTGCTAGTGTCGCTAGCGGGAAGACAGATACGCAGTATTTT.

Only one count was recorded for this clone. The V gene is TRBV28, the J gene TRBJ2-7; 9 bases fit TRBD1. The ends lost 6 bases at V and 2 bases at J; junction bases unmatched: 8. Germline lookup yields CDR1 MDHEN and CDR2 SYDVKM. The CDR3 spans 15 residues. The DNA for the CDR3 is TGTGCCAGCAGCAAATCCGGGACAGGGACCTACGAGCAGTACTTC. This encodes CASSKSGTGTYEQYF.

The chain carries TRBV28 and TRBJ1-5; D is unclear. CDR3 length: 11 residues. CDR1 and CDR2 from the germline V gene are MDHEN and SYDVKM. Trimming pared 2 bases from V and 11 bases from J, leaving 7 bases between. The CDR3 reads CASSLTWTQHF. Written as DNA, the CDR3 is TGTGCCAGCAGTTTAACTTGGACCCAGCATTTT.